This TCR beta chain appears in the sequencing data of a study of T cell clones after liver transplantation. The length of the CDR3 is 14 residues. The germline V and J ends were trimmed by 7 bases and 5 bases, with 17 bases remaining between them. Germline V gene lookup returns CDR1 ENHRY and CDR2 SYGVKD. This clone was counted once. Profiling relied on immunoSEQ multiplex PCR, and the TCRdb table lists in-frame clones only, not all of them. The table has tens of thousands of clones, roughly 90% seen once. This rearrangement joins TRBV10-3 to TRBJ1-2; D remains ambiguous. This TCR came from a human donor who received a liver transplant. The sample was CD4+ T cells from blood, taken before liver transplant. CDR3 sequence (DNA): TGTGCCATCAAGAGTGCGATAGAGGGTTATGGCTACACCTTC. It specifies CAIKSAIEGYGYTF.